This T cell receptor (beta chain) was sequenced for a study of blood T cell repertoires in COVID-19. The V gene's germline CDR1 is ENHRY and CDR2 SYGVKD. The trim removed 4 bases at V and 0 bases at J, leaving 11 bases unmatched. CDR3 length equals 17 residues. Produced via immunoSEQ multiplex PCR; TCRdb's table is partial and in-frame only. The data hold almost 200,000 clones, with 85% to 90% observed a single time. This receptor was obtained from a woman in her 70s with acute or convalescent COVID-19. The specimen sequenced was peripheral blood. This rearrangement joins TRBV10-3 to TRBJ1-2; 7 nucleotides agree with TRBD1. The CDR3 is CAISVRQGLPTNYGYTF. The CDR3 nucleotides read TGTGCCATCAGTGTTAGACAGGGCCTTCCTACTAACTATGGCTACACCTTC.